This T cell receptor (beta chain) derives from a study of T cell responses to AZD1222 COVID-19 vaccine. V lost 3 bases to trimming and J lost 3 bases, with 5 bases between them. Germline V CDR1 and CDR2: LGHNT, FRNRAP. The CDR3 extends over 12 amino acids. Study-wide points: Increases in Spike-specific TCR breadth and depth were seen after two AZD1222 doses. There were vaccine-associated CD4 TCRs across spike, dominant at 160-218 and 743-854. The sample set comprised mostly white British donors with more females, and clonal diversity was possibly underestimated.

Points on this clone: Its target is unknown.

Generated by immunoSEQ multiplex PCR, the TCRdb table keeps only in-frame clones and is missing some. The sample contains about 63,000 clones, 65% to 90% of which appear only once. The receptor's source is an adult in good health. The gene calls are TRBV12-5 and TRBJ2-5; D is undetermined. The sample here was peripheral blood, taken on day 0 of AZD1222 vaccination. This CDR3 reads CASGFLEETQYF. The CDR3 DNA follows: TGTGCTAGTGGTTTCCTAGAAGAGACCCAGTACTTC.